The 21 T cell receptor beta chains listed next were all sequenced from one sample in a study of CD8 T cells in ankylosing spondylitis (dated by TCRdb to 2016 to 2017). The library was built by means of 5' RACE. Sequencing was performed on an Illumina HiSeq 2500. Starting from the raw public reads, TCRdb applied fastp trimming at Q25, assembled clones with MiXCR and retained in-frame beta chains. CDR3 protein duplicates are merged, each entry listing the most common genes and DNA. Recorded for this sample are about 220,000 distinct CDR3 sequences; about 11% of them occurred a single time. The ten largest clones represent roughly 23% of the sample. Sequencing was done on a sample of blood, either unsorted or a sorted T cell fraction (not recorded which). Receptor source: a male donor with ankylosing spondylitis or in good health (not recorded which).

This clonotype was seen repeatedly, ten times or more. CDR3 in amino acids: CASSFRQGDTEAFF. The CDR3 region has the DNA TGTGCCAGCAGTTTCCGACAGGGAGACACTGAAGCTTTCTTT. The genes are TRBV12-3 or TRBV12-4 and TRBJ1-1; TRBD1 matches 7 bases. The CDR3 is made up of 14 amino acids. J gave up 3 bases and V 3 bases, and 4 bases lay outside the gene matches.

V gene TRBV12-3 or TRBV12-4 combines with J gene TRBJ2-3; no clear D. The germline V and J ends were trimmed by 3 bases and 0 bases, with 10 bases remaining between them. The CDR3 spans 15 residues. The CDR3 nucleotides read TGTGCCAGCAGTTTCGACGACGGAAGCACAGATACGCAGTATTTT. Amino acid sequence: CASSFDDGSTDTQYF.

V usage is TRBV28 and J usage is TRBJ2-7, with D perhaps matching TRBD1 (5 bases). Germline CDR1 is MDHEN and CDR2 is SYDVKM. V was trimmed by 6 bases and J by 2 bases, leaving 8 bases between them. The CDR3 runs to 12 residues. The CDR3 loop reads CASRGATYEQYF. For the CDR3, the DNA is TGTGCCAGCAGAGGGGCTACCTACGAGCAGTACTTC.

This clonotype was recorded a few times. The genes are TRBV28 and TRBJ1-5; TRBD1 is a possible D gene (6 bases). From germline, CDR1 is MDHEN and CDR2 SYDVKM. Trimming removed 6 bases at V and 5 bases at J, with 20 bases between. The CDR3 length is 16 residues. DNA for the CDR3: TGTGCCAGCAGGGCCCCCGGACAGCGGGGTTATCAGCCCCAGCATTTT. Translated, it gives CASRAPGQRGYQPQHF. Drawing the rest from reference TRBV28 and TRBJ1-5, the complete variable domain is DVKVTQSSRYLVKRTGEKVFLECVQDMDHENMFWYRQDPGLGLRLIYFSYDVKMKEKGDIPEGYSVSREKKERFSLILESASTNQTSMYLCASRAPGQRGYQPQHFGDGTRLSIL.

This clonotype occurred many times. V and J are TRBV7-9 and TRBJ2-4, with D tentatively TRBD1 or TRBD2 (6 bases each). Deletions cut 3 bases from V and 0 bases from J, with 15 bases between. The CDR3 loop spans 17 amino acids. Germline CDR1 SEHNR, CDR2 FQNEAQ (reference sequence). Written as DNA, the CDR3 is TGTGCCAGCAGCTTGTGGGGGGCGGCGCTAGCCAAAAACATTCAGTACTTC. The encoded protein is CASSLWGAALAKNIQYF.

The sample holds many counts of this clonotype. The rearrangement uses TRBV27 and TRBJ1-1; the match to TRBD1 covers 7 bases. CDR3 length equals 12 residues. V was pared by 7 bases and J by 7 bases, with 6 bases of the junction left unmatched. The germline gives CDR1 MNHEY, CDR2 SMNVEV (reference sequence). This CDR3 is CASNSRGGEAFF. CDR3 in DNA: TGTGCCAGCAATTCCAGGGGGGGTGAAGCTTTCTTT.

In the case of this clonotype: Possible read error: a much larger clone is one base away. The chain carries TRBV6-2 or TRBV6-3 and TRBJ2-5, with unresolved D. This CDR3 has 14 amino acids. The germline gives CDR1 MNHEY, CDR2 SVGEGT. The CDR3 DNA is TGTGCCAGCAGTTACTCGAGGAGCCAAGAGACCCAGCACTTC. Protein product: CASSYSRSQETQHF.

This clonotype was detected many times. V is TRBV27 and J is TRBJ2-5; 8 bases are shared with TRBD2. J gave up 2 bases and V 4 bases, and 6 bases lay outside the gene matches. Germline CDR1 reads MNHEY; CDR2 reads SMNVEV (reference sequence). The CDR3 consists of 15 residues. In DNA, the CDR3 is TGTGCCAGCAGTTCGGTAGCGGGGACACAAGAGACCCAGTACTTC. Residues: CASSSVAGTQETQYF.

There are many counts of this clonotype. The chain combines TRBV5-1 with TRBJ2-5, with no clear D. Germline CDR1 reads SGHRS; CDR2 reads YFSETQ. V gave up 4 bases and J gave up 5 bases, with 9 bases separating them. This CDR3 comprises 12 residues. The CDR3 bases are TGCGCCAGCAGCGACGATATGGAGACCCAGTACTTC. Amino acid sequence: CASSDDMETQYF.

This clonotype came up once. The CDR3 nucleotides read TGCGCCAGCAAAATTCTACAGGGGATCCAAGAGACCCAGTACTTC. Translating it yields CASKILQGIQETQYF. The V and J genes are TRBV5-1 and TRBJ2-5; 7 positions agree with TRBD1. Trimming took 6 bases from V and 1 from J; bases not matched to a gene: 9. Looked up from germline, CDR1 is SGHRS and CDR2 is YFSETQ. This CDR3 has 15 amino acids.

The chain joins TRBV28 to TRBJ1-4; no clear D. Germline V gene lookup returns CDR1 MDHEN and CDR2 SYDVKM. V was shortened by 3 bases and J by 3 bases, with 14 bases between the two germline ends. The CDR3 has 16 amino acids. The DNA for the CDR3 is TGTGCCAGCAGTTTGTTCGACCGGACCTCTAATGAAAAACTGTTTTTT. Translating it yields CASSLFDRTSNEKLFF.

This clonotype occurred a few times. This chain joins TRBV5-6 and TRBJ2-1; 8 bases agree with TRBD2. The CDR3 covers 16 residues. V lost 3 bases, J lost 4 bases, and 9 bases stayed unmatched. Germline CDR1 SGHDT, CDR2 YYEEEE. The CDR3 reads CASSSRGGGRYNEQFF. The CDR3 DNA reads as TGTGCCAGCAGCTCCCGGGGCGGGGGGCGATACAATGAGCAGTTCTTC.

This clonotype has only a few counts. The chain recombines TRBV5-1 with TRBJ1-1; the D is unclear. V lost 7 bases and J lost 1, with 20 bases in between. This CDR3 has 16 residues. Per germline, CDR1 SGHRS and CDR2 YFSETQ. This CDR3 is CASGIGRDRTNTEAFF. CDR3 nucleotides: TGCGCCAGCGGGATTGGAAGGGATCGGACGAACACTGAAGCTTTCTTT.

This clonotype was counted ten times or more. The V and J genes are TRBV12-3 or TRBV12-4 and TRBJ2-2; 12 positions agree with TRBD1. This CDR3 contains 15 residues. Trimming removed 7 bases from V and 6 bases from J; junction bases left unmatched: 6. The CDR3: CASKKGQGAAGELFF. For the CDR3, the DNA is TGTGCCAGCAAGAAGGGACAGGGGGCGGCCGGGGAGCTGTTTTTT.

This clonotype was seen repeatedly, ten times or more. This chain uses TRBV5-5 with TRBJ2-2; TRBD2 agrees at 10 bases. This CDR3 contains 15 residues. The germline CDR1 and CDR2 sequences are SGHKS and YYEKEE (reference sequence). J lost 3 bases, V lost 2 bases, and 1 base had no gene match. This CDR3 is CASSFLAGDTGELFF. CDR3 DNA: TGTGCCAGCAGCTTTCTAGCGGGGGACACCGGGGAGCTGTTTTTT.

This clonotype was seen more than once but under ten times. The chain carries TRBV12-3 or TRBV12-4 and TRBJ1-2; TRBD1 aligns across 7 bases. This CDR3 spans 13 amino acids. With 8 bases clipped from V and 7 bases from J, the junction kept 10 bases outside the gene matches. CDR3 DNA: TGTGCCAGCGGGAGGGGGCTTGAGGTTGGCTACACCTTC. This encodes CASGRGLEVGYTF.

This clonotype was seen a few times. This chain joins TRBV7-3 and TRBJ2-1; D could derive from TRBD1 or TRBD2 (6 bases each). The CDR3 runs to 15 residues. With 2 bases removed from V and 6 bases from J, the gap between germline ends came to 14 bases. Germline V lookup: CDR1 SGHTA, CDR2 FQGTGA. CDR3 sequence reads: CASSLQRGVGNEQFF. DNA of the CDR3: TGTGCCAGCAGCTTACAAAGGGGGGTCGGCAATGAGCAGTTCTTC.

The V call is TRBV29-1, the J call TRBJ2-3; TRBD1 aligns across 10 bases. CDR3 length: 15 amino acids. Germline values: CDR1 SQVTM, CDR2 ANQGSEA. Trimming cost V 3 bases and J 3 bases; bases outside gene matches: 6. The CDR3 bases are TGCAGCGTTGAGGGGGGACAGGGGAAAACAGATACGCAGTATTTT. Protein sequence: CSVEGGQGKTDTQYF.

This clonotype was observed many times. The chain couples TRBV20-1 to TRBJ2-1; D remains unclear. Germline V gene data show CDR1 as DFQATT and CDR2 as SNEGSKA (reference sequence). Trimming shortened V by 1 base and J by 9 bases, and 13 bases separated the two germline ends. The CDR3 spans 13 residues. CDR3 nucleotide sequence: TGCAGTGCTAGAGGGTCACAGCACAGTGAGCAGTTCTTC. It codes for CSARGSQHSEQFF.

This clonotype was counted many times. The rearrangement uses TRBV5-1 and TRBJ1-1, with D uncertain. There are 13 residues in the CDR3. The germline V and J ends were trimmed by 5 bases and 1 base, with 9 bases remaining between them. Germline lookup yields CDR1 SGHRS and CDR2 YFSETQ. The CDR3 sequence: CASRRTGNTEAFF. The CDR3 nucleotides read TGCGCCAGCAGGCGGACGGGGAACACTGAAGCTTTCTTT.

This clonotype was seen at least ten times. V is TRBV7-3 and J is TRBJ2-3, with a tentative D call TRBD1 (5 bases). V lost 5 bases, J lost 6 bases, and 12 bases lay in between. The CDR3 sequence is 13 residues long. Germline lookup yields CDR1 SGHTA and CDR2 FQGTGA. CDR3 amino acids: CASSAPPGDTQYF. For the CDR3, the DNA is TGTGCCAGCAGCGCCCCCCCAGGGGATACGCAGTATTTT.